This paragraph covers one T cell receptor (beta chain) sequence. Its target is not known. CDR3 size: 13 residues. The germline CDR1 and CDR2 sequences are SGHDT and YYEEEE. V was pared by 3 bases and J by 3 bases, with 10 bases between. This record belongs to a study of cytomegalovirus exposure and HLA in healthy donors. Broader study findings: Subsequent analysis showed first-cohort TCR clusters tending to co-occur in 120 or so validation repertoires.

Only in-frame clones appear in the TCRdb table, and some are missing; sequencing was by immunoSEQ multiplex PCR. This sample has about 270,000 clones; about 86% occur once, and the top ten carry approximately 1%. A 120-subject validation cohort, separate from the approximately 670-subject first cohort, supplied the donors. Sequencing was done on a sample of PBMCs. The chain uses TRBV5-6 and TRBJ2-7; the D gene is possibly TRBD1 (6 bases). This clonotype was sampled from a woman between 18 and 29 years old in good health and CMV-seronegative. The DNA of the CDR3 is TGTGCCAGCAGCTGGTCAGGGGACTACGAGCAGTACTTC. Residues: CASSWSGDYEQYF. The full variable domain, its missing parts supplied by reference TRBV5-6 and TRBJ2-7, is DAGVTQSPTHLIKTRGQQVTLRCSPKSGHDTVSWYQQALGQGPQFIFQYYEEEERQRGNFPDRFSGHQFPNYSSELNVNALLLGDSALYLCASSWSGDYEQYFGPGTRLTVT.